The subject of this entry is one TCR beta chain. The target antigen is unknown. The germline V gene encodes CDR1 KGHSH and CDR2 LQKENI. The CDR3 is 13 residues long. V was cut by 1 base and J by 2 bases, with 4 bases left in between. Clones were sequenced by immunoSEQ multiplex PCR, and TCRdb holds only the in-frame ones, with some missing. The sample contains 46,000 or so clones, approximately 80% of which appear only once. The sample is drawn from a study of Ad26.COV2.S vaccination and SARS-CoV-2 variants. Overall study results and limits: Responses of T cells in total may have been underestimated by the TCR breadth and depth analyses.

This clonotype was sampled from a human donor who had recovered from COVID-19. Source: peripheral blood, taken after recovery from COVID-19. The genes are TRBV18 and TRBJ2-3; D is uncertain. The CDR3 bases are TGTGCCAGCTCACCACTTACCACAGATACGCAGTATTTT. Translated, it gives CASSPLTTDTQYF.